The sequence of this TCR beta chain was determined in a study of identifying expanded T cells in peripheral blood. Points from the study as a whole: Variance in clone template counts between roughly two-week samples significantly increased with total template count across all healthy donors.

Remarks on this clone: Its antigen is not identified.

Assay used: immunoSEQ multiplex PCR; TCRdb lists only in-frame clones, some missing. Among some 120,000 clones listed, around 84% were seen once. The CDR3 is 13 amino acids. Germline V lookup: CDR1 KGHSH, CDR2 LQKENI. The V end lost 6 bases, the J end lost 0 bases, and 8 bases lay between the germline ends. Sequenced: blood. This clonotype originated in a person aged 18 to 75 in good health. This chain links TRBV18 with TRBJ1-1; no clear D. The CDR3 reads CASSSTVNTEAFF. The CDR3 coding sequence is TGTGCCAGCTCGTCGACTGTGAACACTGAAGCTTTCTTT.